The clone carrying this T cell receptor (beta chain) was seen repeatedly, ten times or more. Amplification of ligated cDNA took four PCR rounds with SP2 and nested alpha and beta constant primers. Blood and skin TCR RNA was reverse transcribed with alpha and beta constant primers. TCRdb redid the calling of the UMI-ligation and nested PCR reads with MiXCR, one entry per CDR3 protein. The data show more than 20,000 distinct CDR3 sequences, 6% seen once. This specimen comes from a study of naive and memory T cell subsets. Treatment noted: skin biopsy from PPD injection site in Mantoux-positive individual. An oligonucleotide containing a UMI was ligated to the 3' end of TCR cDNA. Skin biopsies came from PPD injection sites in Mantoux-positive individuals. The receptor comes from an adult in good health. The sample was skin, taken from a tuberculin skin test site.

This chain's CDR3 is CASSPIPGQGAGELFF. CDR3 sequence (DNA): TGTGCCAGCAGTCCGATCCCGGGACAGGGGGCCGGGGAGCTGTTTTTT. The chain carries TRBV6-5 and TRBJ2-2; 11 bases align to TRBD1. V lost 5 bases, J lost 6 bases, and 8 bases stayed unmatched. The V gene's germline CDR1 is MNHEY and CDR2 SVGAGI. The CDR3 is 16 residues long.